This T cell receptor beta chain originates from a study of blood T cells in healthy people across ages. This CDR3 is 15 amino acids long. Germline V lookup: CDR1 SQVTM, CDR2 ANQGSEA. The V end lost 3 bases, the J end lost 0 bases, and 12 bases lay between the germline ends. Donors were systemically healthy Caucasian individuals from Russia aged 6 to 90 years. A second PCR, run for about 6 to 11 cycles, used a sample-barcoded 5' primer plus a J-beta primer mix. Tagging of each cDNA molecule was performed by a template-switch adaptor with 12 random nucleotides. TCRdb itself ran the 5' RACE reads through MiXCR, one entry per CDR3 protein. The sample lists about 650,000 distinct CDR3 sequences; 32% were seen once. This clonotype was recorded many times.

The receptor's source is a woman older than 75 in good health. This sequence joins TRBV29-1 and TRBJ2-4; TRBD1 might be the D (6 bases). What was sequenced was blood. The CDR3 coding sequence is TGCAGCGTTGAGCTCGACAGGTCAGCCAAAAACATTCAGTACTTC. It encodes CSVELDRSAKNIQYF.